These T cell receptor beta chains were read from a single sample in a study of Graves' ophthalmopathy and Graves' hyperthyroidism. In TCRdb, the multiplex PCR reads were re-called with MiXCR into one record per CDR3 protein. Of roughly 610,000 distinct CDR3 sequences listed, approximately 22% are singletons. Sequenced input: peripheral blood. These receptors were taken from a woman aged 18-30 years with stable Graves' hyperthyroidism. Some clones in this sample may be carry-over from other donors' samples. Each CDR3 is given with its conserved first and last residue.

len: 15
v_gene: TRBV6-4
CDR3aa: CASSGDTGDSGELFF

len: 13
v_gene: TRBV6-1
CDR3aa: CASSASWARGYTF

len: 15
v_gene: TRBV7-9
CDR3aa: CASSPAGSYNSPLHF

len: 14
v_gene: TRBV10-3
CDR3aa: CAITPRTTGRGYTF

len: 17
v_gene: TRBV9
CDR3aa: CASSARTGGGNNSPLHF

len: 15
v_gene: TRBV20-1
CDR3aa: CSAHSGPPGDTEAFF

len: 15
v_gene: TRBV4-2
CDR3aa: CASSHQIDRGYEQYF

len: 11
v_gene: TRBV28
CDR3aa: CASINGVEQYF

len: 14
v_gene: TRBV28
CDR3aa: CASKGTASSYEQYF

len: 15
v_gene: TRBV5-5
CDR3aa: CASSPDGVSNQPQHF

len: 15
v_gene: TRBV6-5
CDR3aa: CASSYRMGVGTEAFF

len: 17
v_gene: TRBV9
CDR3aa: CASSAEPTGPSGNTIYF

len: 14
v_gene: TRBV2
CDR3aa: CASSEARGPVTQYF

len: 17
v_gene: TRBV12-3/TRBV12-4
CDR3aa: CASSFGSLGTSTDTQYF

len: 15
v_gene: TRBV9
CDR3aa: CASSVSPRDLNEQYF

len: 18
v_gene: TRBV6-1
CDR3aa: CASSEVIGGVRGLYEQYF

len: 17
v_gene: TRBV7-8
CDR3aa: CASSTPQRETLVETQYF

len: 15
v_gene: TRBV2
CDR3aa: CASSGQGRNNQPQHF

len: 17
v_gene: TRBV15
CDR3aa: CATSRDLRTGFNQPQHF

len: 12
v_gene: TRBV29-1
CDR3aa: CSVVNLNYGYTF

len: 14
v_gene: TRBV3-1
CDR3aa: CASSLRSLGGELFF

len: 18
v_gene: TRBV11-2
CDR3aa: CASSFGGTRLSYQETQYF

len: 15
v_gene: TRBV28
CDR3aa: CASSPGQGQNQPQHF

len: 16
v_gene: TRBV27
CDR3aa: CASSLTPGERNTEAFF

len: 15
v_gene: TRBV2
CDR3aa: CASSPPGLAGGEQYF

len: 16
v_gene: TRBV4-1
CDR3aa: CASSQGAGALLDGYTF

len: 14
v_gene: TRBV7-2
CDR3aa: CASSTGLTRGTQYF

len: 12
v_gene: TRBV6-1
CDR3aa: CASSEPYWSQAF

len: 18
v_gene: TRBV6-2/TRBV6-3
CDR3aa: CASSYFGTGPLGTDTQYF

len: 16
v_gene: TRBV5-5
CDR3aa: CASSLQGIVNTGELFF

len: 15
v_gene: TRBV6-4
CDR3aa: CASSEGQEWGYGYTF

len: 12
v_gene: TRBV20-1
CDR3aa: CSAPRGDRGYTF

len: 14
v_gene: TRBV3-1
CDR3aa: CASSQDRANSPLHF

len: 15
v_gene: TRBV27
CDR3aa: CASSSPEAGQETQYF

len: 14
v_gene: TRBV7-9
CDR3aa: CATRPGTGSYEQYF

len: 15
v_gene: TRBV14
CDR3aa: CASSQEQGSRYEQYF

len: 13
v_gene: TRBV20-1
CDR3aa: CSAMGGRVTEAFF

len: 13
v_gene: TRBV19
CDR3aa: CASSIEFGAEAFF

len: 15
v_gene: TRBV12-3/TRBV12-4
CDR3aa: CASRQGGESSYEQYF

len: 14
v_gene: TRBV20-1
CDR3aa: CSAPRPGMGETQYF

len: 14
v_gene: TRBV12-3/TRBV12-4
CDR3aa: CASSFGGSGQPQHF

len: 14
v_gene: TRBV6-5
CDR3aa: CASSYEGRITEAFF

len: 16
v_gene: TRBV5-5
CDR3aa: CASSLVSGPSSYGYTF

len: 14
v_gene: TRBV6-1
CDR3aa: CASREDTGGTEAFF

len: 16
v_gene: TRBV5-1
CDR3aa: CASSLAGRGGGETQYF

len: 13
v_gene: TRBV6-1
CDR3aa: CASRPTGTYGYTF